The text below deals with one TCR beta chain. RNA, at about 0.45 to 1 ug, was reverse transcribed with random hexamers. The CDR3 of TCR beta was amplified by immunoSEQ multiplex PCR across 54 Vbeta and 13 Jbeta. TCRdb re-derived calls from the immunoSEQ multiplex PCR reads in MiXCR, one entry per CDR3 protein. This table has tens of thousands of distinct CDR3 sequences, roughly 95% appearing once. Germline V gives CDR1 KGHSH, CDR2 LQKENI. V was shortened by 6 bases and J by 5 bases, with 10 bases between the two germline ends. This CDR3 contains 12 residues. The data were taken from a study of CD8 T cells in Susac syndrome. CD8+ and CD4+ T cells from blood underwent TCR beta sequencing, which was carried out in a high-throughput format.

The origin of this receptor is a human donor with multiple sclerosis. Sequencing input: CD4+ T cells from PBMCs. The rearrangement joins TRBV18 to TRBJ2-5; D uncertain. In DNA, the CDR3 is TGTGCCAGCTCTAGGCAGCGCGAGACCCAGTACTTC. It specifies CASSRQRETQYF.